This T cell receptor (beta chain) comes out of a study of OX40 agonist ivuxolimab in advanced cancers. The wider study: The drug used for patients, ivuxolimab, was an agonistic anti-OX40 (CD134) antibody. Two patients with cutaneous melanoma and one with hepatocellular carcinoma, three in total, showed partial responses.

TCRdb's copy holds only in-frame clones and misses some; the assay was immunoSEQ multiplex PCR. The sample holds nearly 80,000 clones, roughly 81% seen once. There are a few counts of this clone. In germline, CDR1 is MDHEN, CDR2 SYDVKM. V dropped 6 bases and J dropped 0 bases, with 9 bases sitting between them. The CDR3 has 15 residues. V and J are TRBV28 and TRBJ1-6; D ambiguous. This receptor was identified in an adult with an advanced solid tumor such as melanoma, head and neck, liver or kidney cancer. Specimen: CD4+ or CD8+ T cells sorted from blood, collected in a trial of the OX40 agonist ivuxolimab. The CDR3 region has the DNA TGTGCCAGCAGCCTCCCAGGCTCCTATAATTCACCCCTCCACTTT. Translated: CASSLPGSYNSPLHF.